The 28 T cell receptor beta chains given below trace back to one sample, sequenced in a study of CXCR3-negative and CXCR3-positive naive CD8 T cells. Libraries were UMI-labeled 5' RACE TRB cDNA. Each CDR3 protein gets one entry in TCRdb, which reprocessed the 5' RACE reads and gives no DNA. The sample shows approximately 37,000 distinct CDR3 sequences, and 7% to 8% sits with its ten largest clones. The sequenced material came from memory CD8+ T cells from blood. These receptor sequences come from a human donor in good health. Some clones in this sample may be carry-over from other donors' samples.

The chain carries TRBV4-3 and TRBJ1-2; TCRdb gives TRBD1 as the D gene, but with no DNA this cannot be confirmed. There are 16 residues in the CDR3. Germline loops: CDR1 LGHNA, CDR2 YSLEER. The CDR3 is CASSQDPRGSDYGYTF.

The CDR3 sequence: CSATYWALAANSYEQYF. The genes are TRBV20-1 and TRBJ2-7; TCRdb's D call of TRBD2 is untestable without DNA. This CDR3 contains 17 residues. Looked up from germline, CDR1 is DFQATT and CDR2 is SNEGSKA (reference sequence).

The V gene is TRBV4-3, the J gene TRBJ2-7; the D gene TCRdb calls, TRBD1, cannot be checked with no DNA. This CDR3 is 14 amino acids long. Germline CDR1 reads LGHNA; CDR2 reads YSLEER. CDR3 sequence reads: CASSQTGQGYEQYF.

This chain links TRBV6-5 with TRBJ2-3; no DNA is available, so the TRBD2 call from TCRdb remains unchecked. The CDR3 spans 17 residues. Germline CDR1 is MNHEY and CDR2 is SVGAGI. The CDR3: CASSPGPGTSLLDTQYF.

The gene calls are TRBV29-1 and TRBJ2-7; TCRdb calls TRBD1, which cannot be checked without DNA. Per the germline V gene, CDR1 is SQVTM and CDR2 is ANQGSEA. This CDR3 contains 12 residues. CDR3 residues: CSVLTGKYEQYF.

The rearrangement links TRBV19 to TRBJ1-1; TCRdb gives TRBD1 as the D gene, but with no DNA this cannot be confirmed. Germline V gives CDR1 LNHDA, CDR2 SQIVND (reference sequence). CDR3 length: 16 residues. The CDR3 protein is CASSTRRGYMNTEAFF.

Frequency places this clonotype as medium-sized (0.01 to 0.1%). V is TRBV7-9 and J is TRBJ1-4. Germline loops: CDR1 SEHNR, CDR2 FQNEAQ (reference sequence). The CDR3 has 11 residues. The CDR3 is CASSLNEKLFF. Complete variable domain (other parts from reference TRBV7-9 and TRBJ1-4): DTGVSQNPRHKITKRGQNVTFRCDPISEHNRLYWYRQTLGQGPEFLTYFQNEAQLEKSRLLSDRFSAERPKGSFSTLEIQRTEQGDSAMYLCASSLNEKLFFGSGTQLSVL.

CDR3 residues: CSVYDSYSNQPQHF. The rearrangement links TRBV29-1 to TRBJ1-5. Germline CDR1 reads SQVTM; CDR2 reads ANQGSEA. The CDR3 runs to 14 residues.

The V gene is TRBV4-3, the J gene TRBJ2-1; TCRdb's D call, TRBD2, is unchecked because there is no DNA. Germline V gene lookup returns CDR1 LGHNA and CDR2 YSLEER. The CDR3 runs 15 residues. The CDR3 sequence is CASSPWVAGDNEQFF.

The CDR3: CSVEDLAQQYTEAFF. The J gene is TRBJ1-1, the V gene TRBV29-1. Germline CDR1 SQVTM, CDR2 ANQGSEA. The CDR3 has 15 amino acids.

V is TRBV20-1 and J is TRBJ2-7; no DNA is available, so the TRBD1 call from TCRdb remains unchecked. Germline V gene sequence: CDR1 DFQATT, CDR2 SNEGSKA (reference sequence). The CDR3 totals 14 residues. The CDR3 spells CSAPSGGSPYEQYF.

The chain couples TRBV7-9 to TRBJ2-1; TCRdb returns TRBD2, unconfirmable since there is no DNA. The CDR3 sequence is 13 residues long. Germline V gives CDR1 SEHNR, CDR2 FQNEAQ (reference sequence). CDR3 amino acids: CASGSGGYNEQFF.

V usage is TRBV6-2 or TRBV6-3 and J usage is TRBJ2-2; TCRdb's assignment of TRBD1 cannot be checked, as there is no DNA. Germline loops: CDR1 MNHEY, CDR2 SVGEGT. The CDR3 covers 14 residues. CDR3 in amino acids: CASSLGGAAGELFF.

V and J are TRBV7-8 and TRBJ1-2. There are 12 residues in the CDR3. The germline V gene encodes CDR1 SGHVS and CDR2 FQNEAQ. The CDR3: CASSLAVGFYTF.

This chain joins TRBV12-2 and TRBJ2-5; TCRdb proposes TRBD2, but this gene call is untestable without DNA. TRBV12-2 is noted as a pseudogene. CDR3 size: 15 residues. CDR3 residues: CASRQSSEGQETQYF.

The V gene is TRBV4-1, the J gene TRBJ2-1. CDR1 is MGHRA and CDR2 is YSYEKL in the germline V gene. This CDR3 has 16 amino acids. The CDR3 spells CASSQGKGGSYNEQFF.

This chain links TRBV7-9 with TRBJ2-5. There are 14 residues in the CDR3. Germline lookup yields CDR1 SEHNR and CDR2 FQNEAQ (reference sequence). The CDR3 protein is CASSLVVGQETQYF.

The J gene is TRBJ2-1, the V gene TRBV6-2 or TRBV6-3; TCRdb's D call of TRBD2 is untestable without DNA. The CDR3 spans 14 residues. CDR1 MNHEY and CDR2 SVGEGT come from the germline V gene. The CDR3 sequence is CASSFSGPYNEQFF.

The chain has TRBV10-3 and TRBJ2-3; the D call of TRBD2 rests on TCRdb alone, since no DNA is present to check it. In germline, CDR1 is ENHRY, CDR2 SYGVKD. This CDR3 spans 15 amino acids. Here the CDR3 reads CAISEPGRASDTQYF.

The chain recombines TRBV2 with TRBJ1-5; TCRdb picks TRBD1, but there is no DNA to check that call. The germline CDR1 and CDR2 sequences are SNHLY and FYNNEI. The CDR3 is 12 amino acids. This chain's CDR3 is CATARGNQPQHF.

This chain links TRBV29-1 with TRBJ2-7; TCRdb designates TRBD1, a call that cannot be tested without DNA. The CDR3 has 13 residues. Germline V CDR1 and CDR2: SQVTM, ANQGSEA. CDR3 in amino acids: CSVEGTGNYEQYF.

V usage is TRBV2 and J usage is TRBJ2-2; the TCRdb call, TRBD2, lacks DNA for checking. Germline CDR1 is SNHLY and CDR2 is FYNNEI. This CDR3 contains 17 residues. The CDR3 reads CASSEVAGWSNTGELFF.

V is TRBV14 and J is TRBJ2-2. Germline V gene sequence: CDR1 SGHDN, CDR2 FVKESK. CDR3 length: 13 residues. The CDR3 protein is CASSHQFTGELFF. The full variable domain, in which reference TRBV14 and TRBJ2-2 provide the parts outside the CDR3, is EAGVTQFPSHSVIEKGQTVTLRCDPISGHDNLYWYRRVMGKEIKFLLHFVKESKQDESGMPNNRFLAERTGGTYSTLKVQPAELEDSGVYFCASSHQFTGELFFGEGSRLTVL.

The rearrangement joins TRBV24-1 to TRBJ2-1. Germline CDR1 reads KGHDR; CDR2 reads SFDVKD. CDR3 length equals 16 residues. CDR3 protein: CATSGSRSTSYNEQFF.

The chain links TRBV4-3 to TRBJ2-3. Germline V gene data show CDR1 as LGHNA and CDR2 as YSLEER. The CDR3 is 16 amino acids. The CDR3 spells CASSQGRAYGTDTQYF.

The chain is built from TRBV6-4 and TRBJ2-6. Germline V CDR1 and CDR2: MRHNA, SNTAGT. The CDR3 has 15 amino acids. This chain's CDR3 is CASSEYSSGANVLTF.

This rearrangement joins TRBV29-1 to TRBJ2-7. Germline V gene lookup returns CDR1 SQVTM and CDR2 ANQGSEA. CDR3 length equals 14 residues. The CDR3 loop reads CSVVVPGDPYEQYF.

This chain uses TRBV29-1 with TRBJ2-7; with no DNA, the TCRdb D assignment of TRBD1 cannot be verified. This CDR3 region has 14 residues. CDR1 is SQVTM and CDR2 is ANQGSEA in the germline V gene. The CDR3 protein is CSVTDRGPPYEQYF.